These T cell receptor beta chains were read from a single sample in a study of blood T cell repertoires in COVID-19. TCRdb's table, derived via immunoSEQ multiplex PCR, lists solely in-frame clones and lacks some. This sample has 120,000 or so clones, with around 89% found just once. The specimen was peripheral blood. The receptors shown here come from a human donor in a cohort sampled during active COVID-19. Both conserved end residues are part of each CDR3. The D gene is left open where the match is weak. Some rows have no size entry. The others give once, few or many, or a class for an expanded clone.

V gene	J gene	clone size	D gene	CDR3 DNA	CDR3 protein
TRBV7-6	TRBJ2-2	.	TRBD2	TGTGCCAGCAGCTTACTGACTAGCGGGAGTCGATATACCGGGGAGCTGTTTTTT	CASSLLTSGSRYTGELFF
TRBV27	TRBJ2-2	.	.	TGTGCCAGCAGTTTAGGGCGGGGCCCGAACACCGGGGAGCTGTTTTTT	CASSLGRGPNTGELFF
TRBV19	TRBJ2-1	.	.	TGTGCCAGTAGTAGAACTCTAGCAGGTGAGCAGTTCTTC	CASSRTLAGEQFF
TRBV28	TRBJ1-3	.	TRBD1	TGTGCCAGCAGCCGGACAGGGGGCTATACATATCGAGACTCTGGAAACACCATATATTTT	CASSRTGGYTYRDSGNTIYF
TRBV3-1/TRBV3-2	TRBJ2-7	.	TRBD2	TGTGCCAGCAGCCTTAGCGGGAGTTACCCTGGGGAGCAGTACTTC	CASSLSGSYPGEQYF
TRBV9	TRBJ2-3	.	TRBD2	TGTGCCAGCAGCGACCTAGCGGGGCTTAGCACAGATACGCAGTATTTT	CASSDLAGLSTDTQYF
TRBV10-2	TRBJ1-6	once	TRBD1	TGCGCCAGCAGTGAGTTGGACAGGGACGGCGATAATTCACCCCTCCACTTT	CASSELDRDGDNSPLHF
TRBV9	TRBJ2-2	.	.	TGTGCCAGCAATGGGGGGTCGATAGGCGGGGAGCTGTTTTTT	CASNGGSIGGELFF
TRBV6-4	TRBJ2-1	.	.	TGTGCCAGCAGTGACTCAGCGTCTGGCTCCTACAATGAGCAGTTCTTC	CASSDSASGSYNEQFF
TRBV5-6	TRBJ1-4	.	.	TGTGCCAGCAGCTTGGGCGGGTCCCCTAATGAAAAACTGTTTTTT	CASSLGGSPNEKLFF
TRBV5-5	TRBJ2-5	.	TRBD1	TGTGCCAGCGCCTTTCAAGACAGGGTGCAAGAGACCCAGTACTTC	CASAFQDRVQETQYF
TRBV2	TRBJ2-1	.	.	TGTGCCTCCTCAAGGCGGGTTGATGAGCAGTTCTTC	CASSRRVDEQFF
TRBV11-2	TRBJ2-7	.	TRBD2	TGTGCCAGCAGCTGGGGACTAGCGGGGAGCTCCTACGAGCAGTACTTC	CASSWGLAGSSYEQYF
TRBV7-2	TRBJ2-2	.	.	TGTGCCAGCACCTTCGGGGTCACCGGGGAGCTGTTTTTT	CASTFGVTGELFF
TRBV7-9	TRBJ2-5	.	TRBD1	TGTGCCAGCAGCTTATCCCGGACAGGGGGCTGGGAGACCCAGTACTTC	CASSLSRTGGWETQYF
TRBV28	TRBJ1-1	.	.	TGTGCCAGCAGTTTCCCAGATGGGACTTTCAAAGCTTTCTTT	CASSFPDGTFKAFF
TRBV4-1	TRBJ2-7	.	TRBD2	TGCGCCAGCAGCCAAACCCTAGCGGGGAGGTCCTCCTACGAGCAGTACTTC	CASSQTLAGRSSYEQYF
TRBV19	TRBJ2-1	.	.	TGTGCCAGTAGACAGGGGGGGTTGGTTGTAAATGAGCAGTTCTTC	CASRQGGLVVNEQFF
TRBV20-1	TRBJ2-7	.	.	TGCAGTGCTAGTGGTGTCTATCGGGGGTTCGTCTACGAGCAGTACTTC	CSASGVYRGFVYEQYF
TRBV9	TRBJ1-4	once	.	TGTGCCAGCAGCCCCCGGGGGGGAGGTATCACTAATGAAAAACTGTTTTTT	CASSPRGGGITNEKLFF
TRBV12-3/TRBV12-4	TRBJ2-6	once	.	TGTGCCAGCGGGCCCTCTGGGGCCAACGTCCTGACTTTC	CASGPSGANVLTF
TRBV3-1/TRBV3-2	TRBJ1-3	.	.	TGTGCCAGCAGCCAAGGAGCTTACTCTGGAAACACCATATATTTT	CASSQGAYSGNTIYF
TRBV7-9	TRBJ1-1	few	.	TGTGCCAGCACCGTCGGACAGCCGAACACTGAAGCTTTCTTT	CASTVGQPNTEAFF
TRBV27	TRBJ1-6	.	TRBD1	TGTGCCAGCAGCGCTCCGACAGGGGGGATTAATTCACCCCTCCACTTT	CASSAPTGGINSPLHF
TRBV19	TRBJ1-6	.	.	TGTGCCAGTAGTATAACAGATAATTCACCCCTCCACTTT	CASSITDNSPLHF
TRBV7-2	TRBJ1-2	.	.	TGTGCCAGCAGCTTAGGACAGAACTATGGCTACACCTTC	CASSLGQNYGYTF
TRBV3-1/TRBV3-2	TRBJ2-1	.	TRBD1	TGTGCCAGCAGCCAACTAGACAGGGTAGGATACAATGAGCAGTTCTTC	CASSQLDRVGYNEQFF
TRBV4-2	TRBJ2-1	.	TRBD2	TGTGCCAGCAGCCAAGATATGGTAGCGGGGAGTGAGCAGTTCTTC	CASSQDMVAGSEQFF
TRBV29-1	TRBJ2-5	.	.	TGCAGCGTGGACAGTTACCAAGAGACCCAGTACTTC	CSVDSYQETQYF
TRBV11-3	TRBJ1-1	.	.	TGTGCCAGCAGCTTTAACCCCCTCCTGAGTGTGAACACTGAAGCTTTCTTT	CASSFNPLLSVNTEAFF
TRBV7-9	TRBJ2-7	.	.	TGTGCCAGCAGCGTAACCGGGACAACCGAGCAGTACTTC	CASSVTGTTEQYF
TRBV15	TRBJ2-1	.	TRBD2	TGTGCCACCCTTGGCCTAGCGGGAGAACGCAATGAGCAGTTCTTC	CATLGLAGERNEQFF
TRBV5-1	TRBJ2-2	once	TRBD2	TGCGCCAGCAGAACGGGACTAGCCGGCACCGGGGAGCTGTTTTTT	CASRTGLAGTGELFF
TRBV7-2	TRBJ2-2	.	TRBD1	TGTGCCAGCAGCAAAGCCGGGACAGGGGTCACCGGGGAGCTGTTTTTT	CASSKAGTGVTGELFF
TRBV2	TRBJ2-7	.	.	TGTGCCAGCAGTGAACCCAATAGAGAGGGCTACGAGCAGTACTTC	CASSEPNREGYEQYF
TRBV19	TRBJ2-1	few	TRBD2	TGTGCCAGTAGAAATAGCGGGGCTAGACAACGCGGTGAGCAGTTCTTC	CASRNSGARQRGEQFF
TRBV28	TRBJ1-1	.	TRBD1	TGTGCCAGCAGTCCGAACAGGGGGAAAACTGAAGCTTTCTTT	CASSPNRGKTEAFF
TRBV7-9	TRBJ2-5	.	TRBD2	TGTGCCAGCAGGGGACTAGGAGAGACCCAGTACTTC	CASRGLGETQYF
TRBV7-9	TRBJ2-3	.	TRBD2	TGTGCCAGCAGCCCAGCGGGGGGCACAGATACGCAGTATTTT	CASSPAGGTDTQYF
TRBV27	TRBJ2-6	.	TRBD2	TGTGCCAGTCCACCCTCGCGGGAGACCACAAAACGGTACTCTGGGGCCAACGTCCTGACTTTC	CASPPSRETTKRYSGANVLTF
TRBV28	TRBJ2-7	once	TRBD2	TGTGCCAGCAGTTGGGAGGGAGCGGGATTCGACGAGCAGTACTTC	CASSWEGAGFDEQYF
TRBV5-5	TRBJ2-7	.	TRBD2	TGTGCCAGCAGGGCGGGACTAGCGGGAGTCTACGAGCAGTACTTC	CASRAGLAGVYEQYF
TRBV28	TRBJ1-2	.	TRBD1	TGTGCCAGCAGTTCGAGTGGGACAGGGTCGATCTATGGCTACACCTTC	CASSSSGTGSIYGYTF
TRBV12-3/TRBV12-4	TRBJ2-5	once	.	TGTGCCAGCAGTCGGCGACAGGCCCAGTACTTC	CASSRRQAQYF
TRBV4-1	TRBJ2-2	few	TRBD2	TGCGCCAGCAGCCAGGCCCCTAGCGGGGGCTCCAGCACCGGGGAGCTGTTTTTT	CASSQAPSGGSSTGELFF
TRBV5-1	TRBJ1-2	.	.	TGCGCCAGCAGCTTGGATAGCCCCAACTATGGCTACACCTTC	CASSLDSPNYGYTF
TRBV9	TRBJ2-1	.	.	TGTGCCAGCAGCACTTACCGGGACTCTGAGCAGTTCTTC	CASSTYRDSEQFF
TRBV3-1/TRBV3-2	TRBJ2-5	.	TRBD1	TGTGCCAGCAGCCAATCACAGGGGGCTGGGACCCAGTACTTC	CASSQSQGAGTQYF
TRBV27	TRBJ2-3	once	TRBD1	TGTGCCAGCAGTTTCGTATTTGGACAGGGGCCGGTAGAAGATACGCAGTATTTT	CASSFVFGQGPVEDTQYF
TRBV9	TRBJ2-1	once	TRBD2	TGTGCCAGCAGCGTAGTGGTAGCGGGGGCAAATGAGCAGTTCTTC	CASSVVVAGANEQFF
TRBV2	TRBJ1-6	few	TRBD1	TGTGCCAGCAGGAGACAGGGTTCCTATAATTCACCCCTCCACTTT	CASRRQGSYNSPLHF
TRBV25-1	TRBJ1-2	.	.	TGTGCCAGCAGTTGGGGAGCCGCTAACTATGGCTACACCTTC	CASSWGAANYGYTF
TRBV4-2	TRBJ2-3	.	TRBD1	TGTGCCAGCAGGACAGGGGGCGCGGCAGATACGCAGTATTTT	CASRTGGAADTQYF
TRBV28	TRBJ1-4	.	.	TGTGCCAGCAATGGGGCAGCAACTAATGAAAAACTGTTTTTT	CASNGAATNEKLFF